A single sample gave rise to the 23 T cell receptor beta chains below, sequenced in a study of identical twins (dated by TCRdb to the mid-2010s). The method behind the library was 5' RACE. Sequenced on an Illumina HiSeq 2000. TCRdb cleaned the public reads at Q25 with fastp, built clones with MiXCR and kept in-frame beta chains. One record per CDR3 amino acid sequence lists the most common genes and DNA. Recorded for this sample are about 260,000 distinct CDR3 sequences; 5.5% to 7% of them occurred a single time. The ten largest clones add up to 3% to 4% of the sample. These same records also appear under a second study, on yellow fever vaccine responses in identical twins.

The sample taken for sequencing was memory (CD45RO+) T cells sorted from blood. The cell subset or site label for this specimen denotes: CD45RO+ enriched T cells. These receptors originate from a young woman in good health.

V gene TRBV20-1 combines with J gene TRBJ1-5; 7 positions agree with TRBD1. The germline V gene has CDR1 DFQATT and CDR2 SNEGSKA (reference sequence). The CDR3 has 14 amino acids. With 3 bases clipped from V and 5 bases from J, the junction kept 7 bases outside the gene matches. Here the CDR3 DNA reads TGCAGTGCTAGCTCGACAGGGCACTATCAGCCCCAGCATTTT. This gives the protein CSASSTGHYQPQHF.

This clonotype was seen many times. This chain's CDR3 is CSVQGLAGGLGNEQFF. CDR3 in DNA: TGCAGCGTTCAAGGGCTAGCGGGAGGGTTGGGCAATGAGCAGTTCTTC. The rearrangement uses TRBV29-1 and TRBJ2-1; 12 bases are shared with TRBD2. V lost 5 bases to trimming and J lost 6 bases; unmatched junction nucleotides: 11. Germline values: CDR1 SQVTM, CDR2 ANQGSEA. This CDR3 contains 16 residues.

In nucleotides, the CDR3 is TGTGCCAGCAGCTTGGCGGGAGTTGATTACTTC. It translates to CASSLAGVDYF. V gene TRBV5-6 combines with J gene TRBJ2-7; a weak D match, TRBD2 (6 bases). CDR3 length: 11 amino acids. Trimming stripped 0 bases from V and 13 bases from J, with 11 bases between. From germline, CDR1 is SGHDT and CDR2 YYEEEE.

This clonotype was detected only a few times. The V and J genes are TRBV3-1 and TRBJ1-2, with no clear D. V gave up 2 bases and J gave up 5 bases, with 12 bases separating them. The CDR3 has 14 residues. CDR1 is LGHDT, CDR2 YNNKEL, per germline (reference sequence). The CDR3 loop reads CASSQNQNLYGYTF. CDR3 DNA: TGTGCCAGCAGCCAAAACCAGAACTTGTATGGCTACACCTTC. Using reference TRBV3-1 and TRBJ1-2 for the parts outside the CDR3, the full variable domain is DTAVSQTPKYLVTQMGNDKSIKCEQNLGHDTMYWYKQDSKKFLKIMFSYNNKELIINETVPNRFSPKSPDKAHLNLHINSLELGDSAVYFCASSQNQNLYGYTFGSGTRLTVV.

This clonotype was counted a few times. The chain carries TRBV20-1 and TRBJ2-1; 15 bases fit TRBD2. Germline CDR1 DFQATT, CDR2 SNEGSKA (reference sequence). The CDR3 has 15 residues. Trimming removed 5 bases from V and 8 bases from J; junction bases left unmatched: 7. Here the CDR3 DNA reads TGCAGTGCTCTACGGACTAGCGGGAGGGCCTATGAGCAGTTCTTC. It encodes CSALRTSGRAYEQFF.

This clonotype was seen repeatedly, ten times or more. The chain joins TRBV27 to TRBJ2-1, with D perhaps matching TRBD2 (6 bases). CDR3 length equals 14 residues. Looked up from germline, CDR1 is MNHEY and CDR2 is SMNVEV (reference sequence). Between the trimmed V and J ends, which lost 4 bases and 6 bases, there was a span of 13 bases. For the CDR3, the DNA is TGTGCCAGCAGTTCTCCGACTAGTTTCAATGAGCAGTTCTTC. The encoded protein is CASSSPTSFNEQFF.

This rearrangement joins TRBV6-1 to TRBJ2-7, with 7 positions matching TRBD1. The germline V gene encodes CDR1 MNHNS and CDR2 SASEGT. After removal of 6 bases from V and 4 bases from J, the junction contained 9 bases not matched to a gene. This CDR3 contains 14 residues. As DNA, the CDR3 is TGTGCCAGCAGCGGCCGTGGGACAGCATACGAGCAGTACGTC. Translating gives CASSGRGTAYEQYV.

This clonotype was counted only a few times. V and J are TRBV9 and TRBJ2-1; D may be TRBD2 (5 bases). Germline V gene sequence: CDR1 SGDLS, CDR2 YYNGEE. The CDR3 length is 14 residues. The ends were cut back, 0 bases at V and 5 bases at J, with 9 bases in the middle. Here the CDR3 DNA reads TGTGCCAGCAGCGTAGCTAGGACTCACAATGAGCAGTTCTTC. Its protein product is CASSVARTHNEQFF.

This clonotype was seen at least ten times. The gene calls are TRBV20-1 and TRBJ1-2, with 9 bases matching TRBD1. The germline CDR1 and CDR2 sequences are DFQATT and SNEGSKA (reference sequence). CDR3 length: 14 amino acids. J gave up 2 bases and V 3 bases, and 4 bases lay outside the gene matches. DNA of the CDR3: TGCAGTGCTAGGAGACAGGGGGAAAACTATGGCTACACCTTC. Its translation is CSARRQGENYGYTF.

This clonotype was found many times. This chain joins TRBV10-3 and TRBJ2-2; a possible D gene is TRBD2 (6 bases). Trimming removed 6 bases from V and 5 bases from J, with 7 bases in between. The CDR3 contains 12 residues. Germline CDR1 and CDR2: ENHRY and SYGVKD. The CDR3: CAISSGTGELFF. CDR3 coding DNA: TGTGCCATCAGCAGCGGGACCGGGGAGCTGTTTTTT.

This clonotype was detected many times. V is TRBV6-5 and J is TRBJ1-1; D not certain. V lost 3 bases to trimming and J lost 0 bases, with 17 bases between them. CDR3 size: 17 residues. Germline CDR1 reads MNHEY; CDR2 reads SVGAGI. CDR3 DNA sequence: TGTGCCAGCAGTTATGTCTACGCTGTCCTAATGAACACTGAAGCTTTCTTT. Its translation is CASSYVYAVLMNTEAFF.

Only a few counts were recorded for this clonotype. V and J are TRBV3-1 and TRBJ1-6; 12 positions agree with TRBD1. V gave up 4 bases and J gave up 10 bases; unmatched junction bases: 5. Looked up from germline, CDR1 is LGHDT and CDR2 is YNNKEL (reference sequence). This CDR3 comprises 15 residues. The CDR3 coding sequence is TGTGCCAGCAGCCCGGGACAGGGGGCTTACTCACCCCTCCACTTT. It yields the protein CASSPGQGAYSPLHF.

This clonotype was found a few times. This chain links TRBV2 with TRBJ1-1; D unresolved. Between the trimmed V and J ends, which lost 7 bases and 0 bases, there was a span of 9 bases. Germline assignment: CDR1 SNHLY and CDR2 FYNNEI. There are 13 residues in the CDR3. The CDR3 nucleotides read TGTGCCAGCAAGCGCAGCTTGAACACTGAAGCTTTCTTT. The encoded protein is CASKRSLNTEAFF.

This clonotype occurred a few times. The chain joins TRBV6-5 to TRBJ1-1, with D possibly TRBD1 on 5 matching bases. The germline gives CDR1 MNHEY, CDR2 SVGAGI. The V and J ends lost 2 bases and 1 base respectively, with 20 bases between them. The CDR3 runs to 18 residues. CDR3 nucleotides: TGTGCCAGCAGTTACAAGGCCGGGACCCTGCGGGGGAACACTGAAGCTTTCTTT. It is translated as CASSYKAGTLRGNTEAFF.

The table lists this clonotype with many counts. The CDR3 sequence: CASSPSGRVNEQFF. The CDR3 region has the DNA TGTGCCAGCAGTCCTAGCGGGAGGGTTAATGAGCAGTTCTTC. The V and J genes are TRBV12-3 or TRBV12-4 and TRBJ2-1, with 12 bases fitting TRBD2. This CDR3 contains 14 residues. With 5 bases clipped from V and 7 bases from J, the junction kept 3 bases outside the gene matches.

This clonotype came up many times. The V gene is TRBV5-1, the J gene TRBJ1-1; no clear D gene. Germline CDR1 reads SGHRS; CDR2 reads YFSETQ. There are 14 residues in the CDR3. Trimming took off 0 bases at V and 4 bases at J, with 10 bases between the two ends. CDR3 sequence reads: CASSLEGLVTEAFF. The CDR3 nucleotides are TGCGCCAGCAGCTTGGAAGGGCTGGTCACTGAAGCTTTCTTT. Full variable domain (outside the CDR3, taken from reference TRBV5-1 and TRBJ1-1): KAGVTQTPRYLIKTRGQQVTLSCSPISGHRSVSWYQQTPGQGLQFLFEYFSETQRNKGNFPGRFSGRQFSNSRSEMNVSTLELGDSALYLCASSLEGLVTEAFFGQGTRLTVV.

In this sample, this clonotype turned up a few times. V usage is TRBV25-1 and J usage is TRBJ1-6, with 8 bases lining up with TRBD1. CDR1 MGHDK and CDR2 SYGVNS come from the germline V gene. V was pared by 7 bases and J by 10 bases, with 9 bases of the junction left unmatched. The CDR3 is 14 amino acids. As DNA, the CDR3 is TGTGCCAGCAAACCTGGACAGGGTGGATCACCCCTCCACTTT. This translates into CASKPGQGGSPLHF.

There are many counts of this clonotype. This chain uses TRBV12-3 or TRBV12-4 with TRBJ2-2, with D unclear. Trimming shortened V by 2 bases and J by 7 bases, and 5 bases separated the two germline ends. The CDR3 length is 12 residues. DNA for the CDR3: TGTGCCAGCAGTTTAAGTTTCGGGGAGCTGTTTTTT. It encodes CASSLSFGELFF.

The CDR3 spells CASSPGLAGVRTGELFF. CDR3 DNA: TGTGCCAGCAGTCCAGGACTAGCGGGAGTGCGGACCGGGGAGCTGTTTTTT. The V and J genes are TRBV12-3 or TRBV12-4 and TRBJ2-2; 13 bases agree with TRBD2. V dropped 5 bases and J dropped 5; count of bases not matched to a gene: 8. The CDR3 runs 17 residues.

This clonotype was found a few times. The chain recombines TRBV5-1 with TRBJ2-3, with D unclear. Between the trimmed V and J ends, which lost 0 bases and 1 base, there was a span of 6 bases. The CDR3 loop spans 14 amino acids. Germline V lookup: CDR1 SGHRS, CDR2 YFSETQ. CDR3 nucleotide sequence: TGCGCCAGCAGCTTGGGGGATCGCACAGATACGCAGTATTTT. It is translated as CASSLGDRTDTQYF.

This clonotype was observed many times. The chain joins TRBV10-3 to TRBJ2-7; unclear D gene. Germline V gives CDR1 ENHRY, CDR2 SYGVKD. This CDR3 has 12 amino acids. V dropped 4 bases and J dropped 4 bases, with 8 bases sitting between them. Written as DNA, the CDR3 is TGTGCCATCAGTGCTGGGGAATACGAGCAGTACTTC. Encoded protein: CAISAGEYEQYF.

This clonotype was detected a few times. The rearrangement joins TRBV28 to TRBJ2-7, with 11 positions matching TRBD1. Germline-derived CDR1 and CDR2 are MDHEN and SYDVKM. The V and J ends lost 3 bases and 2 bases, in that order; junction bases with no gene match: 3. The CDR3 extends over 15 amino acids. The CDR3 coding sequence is TGTGCCAGCAGTTTGGACAGGGGGCTTCCCTACGAGCAGTACTTC. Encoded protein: CASSLDRGLPYEQYF.

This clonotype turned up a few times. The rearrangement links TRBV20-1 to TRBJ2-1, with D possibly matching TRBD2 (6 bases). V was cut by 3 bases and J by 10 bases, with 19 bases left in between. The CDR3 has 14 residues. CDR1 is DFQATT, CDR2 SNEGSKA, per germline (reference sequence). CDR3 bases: TGCAGTGCTAGGCACATTGCGGGGACTGAAGAGCAGTTCTTC. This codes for CSARHIAGTEEQFF.